This T cell receptor (beta chain) is from a study of blood T cell repertoires in COVID-19. Study information: Samples came from the United States, Italy and Spain, spanning acute and convalescent COVID-19. The cDNA or gDNA used as material had been derived from T cells, B-cell-depleted T cells, or PBMCs.

In this sample, this clone turned up many times. As handled by the study authors: Reference gene primers were amplified, and this amplification served to estimate nucleated cell counts. Only in-frame clones appear in the TCRdb table, and some are missing; sequencing was by immunoSEQ multiplex PCR. From that table come the V and J calls and clone size; the DNA was used to work out D and trimming. The table includes fewer than 120,000 clones, roughly 85% detected once. Germline V gene sequence: CDR1 SNHLY, CDR2 FYNNEI. The CDR3 consists of 12 residues. Trimming removed 4 bases at V and 6 bases at J, with 7 bases between.

The chain couples TRBV2 to TRBJ2-1, with no clear D. The TCR sequence derives from a human donor in a cohort sampled during active COVID-19. The sequencing sample was made of peripheral blood. The CDR3 sequence is CASSGGGNEQFF. In nucleotides, the CDR3 is TGTGCCAGCAGTGGAGGTGGCAATGAGCAGTTCTTC.